This T cell receptor (beta chain) derives from a study of blood T cell repertoires in COVID-19. For the study at large: Collection of acute and convalescent COVID-19 samples took place in the United States, Italy and Spain.

The CDR3 totals 16 residues. V shed 2 bases, J shed 5 bases, and the junction held 7 bases outside the gene matches. Germline-derived CDR1 and CDR2 are SGHTA and FQGTGA. Libraries were prepared by immunoSEQ multiplex PCR; TCRdb keeps only in-frame clonotypes and omits some of them. The table shows about 220,000 clones, with roughly 85% occurring only once. The chain joins TRBV7-3 to TRBJ2-2; 8 bases match TRBD2. Sequencing input: peripheral blood. This TCR was sampled from a woman older than 75 with acute or convalescent COVID-19. CDR3 amino acids: CASSLQLAGRTGELFF. The DNA for the CDR3 is TGTGCCAGCAGCTTACAATTAGCGGGGAGAACCGGGGAGCTGTTTTTT.